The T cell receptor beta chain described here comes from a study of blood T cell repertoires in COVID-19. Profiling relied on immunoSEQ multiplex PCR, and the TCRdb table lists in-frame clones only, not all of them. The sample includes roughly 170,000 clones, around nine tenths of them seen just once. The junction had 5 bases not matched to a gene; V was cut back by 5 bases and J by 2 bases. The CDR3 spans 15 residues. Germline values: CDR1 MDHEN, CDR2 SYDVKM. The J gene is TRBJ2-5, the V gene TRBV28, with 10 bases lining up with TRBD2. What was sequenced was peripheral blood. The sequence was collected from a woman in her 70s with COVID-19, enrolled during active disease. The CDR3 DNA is TGTGCCAGCAGTCAAAGGACTAGCGGTCAAGAGACCCAGTACTTC. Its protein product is CASSQRTSGQETQYF.